Listed below are T cell receptor beta chains from one sample, sequenced in a study of cytomegalovirus exposure and HLA in healthy donors. The table came from immunoSEQ multiplex PCR; TCRdb's copy has only in-frame clones and leaves some out. The sample consists of around 170,000 clones, 75% to 90% of them appearing once. What was sequenced was PBMCs. The receptors originated from a woman aged 45-65 years in good health and CMV-seropositive. Both conserved end residues are part of each CDR3. A D gene is named only where the DNA matches it firmly. Clone size is stated in some rows and not others, as once, few, many or a class when expanded.

-,TRBJ1-2,TRBV19,-,CATTEVLASYGYTF,TGTGCCACCACGGAGGTTCTCGCTTCCTATGGCTACACCTTC
-,TRBJ2-1,TRBV5-1,-,CASSFPEVGYNEQFF,TGCGCCAGCAGCTTCCCCGAGGTTGGTTACAATGAGCAGTTCTTC
-,TRBJ1-2,TRBV7-9,-,CASSSTGNYGYTF,TGTGCCAGCAGCTCCACAGGGAACTATGGCTACACCTTC
once,TRBJ1-2,TRBV4-2,-,CASSQAGVRGRYTF,TGTGCCAGCAGCCAAGCGGGTGTCAGGGGTCGCTACACCTTC
-,TRBJ2-3,TRBV5-4,TRBD2,CASSSLTSGGEDTQYF,TGTGCCAGCAGCTCGCTGACTAGCGGGGGGGAAGATACGCAGTATTTT
few,TRBJ2-5,TRBV5-1,-,CASSLGGSQETQYF,TGCGCCAGCAGCTTGGGGGGCAGCCAAGAGACCCAGTACTTC
-,TRBJ2-2,TRBV23-1,TRBD2,CANPGGGQDGELFF,TGCGCCAACCCCGGCGGGGGGCAGGACGGGGAGCTGTTTTTT
-,TRBJ2-1,TRBV5-1,TRBD2,CASSLVGGGSYNEQFF,TGCGCCAGCAGCTTGGTTGGCGGGGGCTCCTACAATGAGCAGTTCTTC
once,TRBJ2-7,TRBV5-1,TRBD2,CASSLGTSGGVSEQYF,TGCGCCAGCAGCTTGGGAACTAGCGGGGGGGTGTCCGAGCAGTACTTC
once,TRBJ1-2,TRBV5-1,-,CASSPDSYGYTF,TGCGCCAGCAGCCCCGACAGTTATGGCTACACCTTC
once,TRBJ1-3,TRBV15,-,CATSRDRGAGGNTIYF,TGTGCCACCAGCAGAGATCGGGGGGCTGGTGGAAACACCATATATTTT
-,TRBJ1-4,TRBV4-3,TRBD1,CASSQVTGGGEKLFF,TGCGCCAGCAGCCAAGTGACAGGGGGAGGTGAAAAACTGTTTTTT
-,TRBJ2-6,TRBV5-8,TRBD1,CASSRDRSAGANVLTF,TGTGCCAGCAGCCGGGACAGGTCTGCTGGGGCCAACGTCCTGACTTTC
few,TRBJ1-6,TRBV5-1,-,CASSLDREYSPLHF,TGCGCCAGCAGCTTGGACAGGGAGTATTCACCCCTCCACTTT
-,TRBJ2-5,TRBV6-5,TRBD1,CASSRDRELVKTQYF,TGTGCCAGCAGCCGCGACAGGGAACTGGTAAAGACCCAGTACTTC